This T cell receptor (beta chain) was captured by sequencing in a study of blood T cells in healthy people across ages. V was shortened by 3 bases and J by 10 bases, with 13 bases between the two germline ends. The CDR3 has 13 amino acids. Germline V gene data show CDR1 as SNHLY and CDR2 as FYNNEI. Primed by a sample-barcoded 5' primer and a J-beta primer mix, a second PCR proceeded for about 6 to 11 cycles. TCRdb re-derived calls from the 5' RACE reads in MiXCR, one entry per CDR3 protein. This sample has fewer than 2 million distinct CDR3 sequences, with about 39% found just once. This clonotype was obtained from a human donor in good health. The chain combines TRBV2 with TRBJ2-1; weak D call: TRBD1 (5 bases). The sequenced sample consisted of blood. CDR3 protein: CASSDDLGLEQFF. The CDR3 DNA sequence: TGTGCCAGCAGTGACGATTTGGGGCTGGAGCAGTTCTTC.